The 23 T cell receptor beta chains below were found in one sample sequenced in a study of cytomegalovirus exposure and HLA in healthy donors. TCRdb's copy holds only in-frame clones and misses some; the assay was immunoSEQ multiplex PCR. The table lists approximately 82,000 clones, 85% to 95% of them singletons. Source material: PBMCs. The source is a young woman in good health and CMV-seronegative.

The V call is TRBV18, the J call TRBJ1-1, with TRBD1 identical over 8 bases. The ends lost 2 bases at V and 3 bases at J; junction bases unmatched: 8. The CDR3 has 16 residues. CDR1 is KGHSH, CDR2 LQKENI, per germline. CDR3 coding DNA: TGTGCCAGCTCACCAGCGAGACAGGGGTTGGACACTGAAGCTTTCTTT. It translates to CASSPARQGLDTEAFF.

CDR3 region: CASSPQQDSYNEQFF. DNA for the CDR3: TGTGCCAGCTCTCCCCAGCAGGACTCCTACAATGAGCAGTTCTTC. This sequence joins TRBV18 and TRBJ2-1, with unresolved D. The germline V gene has CDR1 KGHSH and CDR2 LQKENI. Trimming took off 6 bases at V and 0 bases at J, with 12 bases between the two ends. The CDR3 has 15 residues.

This clone appeared a single time. The CDR3 spells CASSSRQGPYEQYF. The CDR3 coding sequence is TGTGCCAGCAGCTCACGACAGGGGCCCTACGAGCAGTACTTC. The gene calls are TRBV11-2 and TRBJ2-7; 8 bases align to TRBD1. Germline V gives CDR1 SGHAT, CDR2 FQNNGV. The CDR3 length is 14 residues. The V and J ends lost 4 bases and 2 bases, in that order; junction bases with no gene match: 4.

CDR3 in amino acids: CASSHRGRGYDEQYF. The DNA for the CDR3 is TGTGCCAGCAGCCACAGGGGGAGGGGGTACGACGAGCAGTACTTC. The rearrangement links TRBV27 to TRBJ2-7; possibly TRBD1 for D (8 bases). Germline CDR1 MNHEY, CDR2 SMNVEV (reference sequence). With 6 bases removed from V and 5 bases from J, the gap between germline ends came to 20 bases. This CDR3 is built from 15 residues.

The CDR3 DNA sequence: TGTGCCAGTAGTATAGGCGGTCCCCCCCAGCATTTT. Protein product: CASSIGGPPQHF. The chain is built from TRBV19 and TRBJ1-5; no clear D. V was clipped by 1 base and J by 10 bases, with 8 bases between them. Germline lookup yields CDR1 LNHDA and CDR2 SQIVND (reference sequence). CDR3 length equals 12 residues.

In DNA form, the CDR3 reads TGTGCCAGTACCCCGCGAGGCTTCTCTGGAAACACCATATATTTT. Amino acid sequence: CASTPRGFSGNTIYF. V is TRBV19 and J is TRBJ1-3; D not certain. Deletions cut 7 bases from V and 0 bases from J, with 13 bases between. Germline values: CDR1 LNHDA, CDR2 SQIVND (reference sequence). The CDR3 is made up of 15 amino acids.

The J gene is TRBJ2-7, the V gene TRBV18; perhaps TRBD2 as D (7 bases). Germline V gives CDR1 KGHSH, CDR2 LQKENI. This CDR3 region has 15 residues. Trimming cost V 6 bases and J 1 base, with 16 bases left between them. This chain's CDR3 is CASSPSGGASYEQYF. The DNA for the CDR3 is TGTGCCAGCTCCCCAAGTGGGGGGGCTTCCTACGAGCAGTACTTC.

The CDR3 sequence: CASSPRSQGVDGYTF. The CDR3 DNA is TGCGCCAGCAGCCCTAGGTCCCAGGGGGTGGATGGCTACACCTTC. V is TRBV4-3 and J is TRBJ1-2; 7 positions match TRBD1. The CDR3 runs 15 residues. V lost 4 bases to trimming and J lost 6 bases; unmatched junction nucleotides: 11. Germline V gene data show CDR1 as LGHNA and CDR2 as YSLEER.

The rearrangement links TRBV9 to TRBJ2-1; D gene uncertain. V dropped 2 bases and J dropped 9 bases, with 18 bases sitting between them. Germline CDR1 SGDLS, CDR2 YYNGEE. The CDR3 spans 15 residues. CDR3 sequence reads: CASSVSPLGRREQFF. The CDR3 nucleotides are TGTGCCAGCAGCGTTTCGCCTCTTGGGCGACGTGAGCAGTTCTTC.

The V gene is TRBV11-2, the J gene TRBJ2-2, with TRBD1 as a possible D gene (6 bases). The V end was cut by 4 bases, the J end by 3 bases, with 15 bases between. This CDR3 spans 16 amino acids. Germline V CDR1 and CDR2: SGHAT, FQNNGV. The CDR3, as DNA: TGTGCCAGCAGCTCTCCCGTCGGACAGTACACCGGGGAGCTGTTTTTT. This encodes CASSSPVGQYTGELFF.

The chain recombines TRBV7-2 with TRBJ2-1; 13 bases line up with TRBD2. The CDR3 totals 14 residues. V lost 4 bases and J lost 15; bases outside the gene matches: 9. CDR1 and CDR2 from the germline V gene are SGHTA and FQGNSA. The CDR3 nucleotides read TGTGCCAGCAGCTACATACTAGCGGGAGGGCGAGGGTTCTTC. Protein: CASSYILAGGRGFF. The complete variable domain, with remaining parts taken from reference TRBV7-2 and TRBJ2-1, reads GAGVSQSPSNKVTEKGKDVELRCDPISGHTALYWYRQSLGQGLEFLIYFQGNSAPDKSGLPSDRFSAERTGGSVSTLTIQRTQQEDSAVYLCASSYILAGGRGFFGPGTRLTVL.

Only one count was recorded for this clone. V is TRBV5-1 and J is TRBJ1-2, with 7 nucleotides matching TRBD1. The germline V gene encodes CDR1 SGHRS and CDR2 YFSETQ. Trimming took 3 bases from V and 2 from J; bases not matched to a gene: 10. There are 16 residues in the CDR3. CDR3 residues: CASSSKETGINYGYTF. Here the CDR3 DNA reads TGCGCCAGCAGCTCGAAAGAGACAGGGATCAACTATGGCTACACCTTC.

This clone has only one observation. The V call is TRBV7-2, the J call TRBJ2-2; 12 nucleotides align to TRBD2. The CDR3 consists of 16 residues. The V gene end was trimmed by 5 bases and the J gene end by 7 bases; junction bases not matched to a gene: 8. Germline assignment: CDR1 SGHTA and CDR2 FQGNSA. The CDR3 nucleotides are TGTGCCAGCAGCCGAGGACTAGCGGGAAGGAACGGGGAGCTGTTTTTT. Protein product: CASSRGLAGRNGELFF.

V is TRBV27 and J is TRBJ1-2; 8 bases fit TRBD1. Germline CDR1 reads MNHEY; CDR2 reads SMNVEV (reference sequence). This CDR3 is 16 amino acids long. J lost 7 bases, V lost 5 bases, and 15 bases had no gene match. The CDR3: CASSPYQLDRVVGYTF. The CDR3 nucleotides read TGTGCCAGCAGTCCCTACCAATTGGACAGGGTAGTTGGCTACACCTTC.

In regard to this clone: The junction departs from germline at one end; a sequencing error may be responsible. The chain uses TRBV7-9 and TRBJ2-1; the match to TRBD2 covers 7 bases. This CDR3 has 13 amino acids. The germline CDR1 and CDR2 sequences are SEHNR and FQNEAQ (reference sequence). CDR3 coding DNA: TGTGCCAGCAGCTTAGCGGGAGGGATTGAGGAGTTCTTC. Its protein product is CASSLAGGIEEFF. The variable domain in full, with the rest retrieved from reference TRBV7-9 and TRBJ2-1, is DTGVSQNPRHKITKRGQNVTFRCDPISEHNRLYWYRQTLGQGPEFLTYFQNEAQLEKSRLLSDRFSAERPKGSFSTLEIQRTEQGDSAMYLCASSLAGGIEEFFGPGTRLTVL.

The CDR3 here is CASSLSQREYEQYF. The CDR3 region has the DNA TGTGCCAGCAGTTTATCCCAGCGGGAGTACGAGCAGTACTTC. The chain has TRBV27 and TRBJ2-7; the match to TRBD2 covers 8 bases. This CDR3 has 14 amino acids. Germline lookup yields CDR1 MNHEY and CDR2 SMNVEV (reference sequence). V dropped 0 bases and J dropped 4; count of bases not matched to a gene: 2.

J is TRBJ2-3 and V is TRBV6-5; 10 bases match TRBD1. Germline values: CDR1 MNHEY, CDR2 SVGAGI. This CDR3 contains 14 residues. V shed 5 bases, J shed 5 bases, and the junction held 4 bases outside the gene matches. Here the CDR3 DNA reads TGTGCCAGCAGTGACAGGGGGCGCCGAGATACGCAGTATTTT. Its translation is CASSDRGRRDTQYF.

CDR3 amino acids: CASSLKRGSQETQYF. The CDR3 bases are TGCGCCAGCAGCTTGAAGCGGGGGAGCCAAGAGACCCAGTACTTC. The V call is TRBV5-1, the J call TRBJ2-5, with 8 nucleotides matching TRBD2. From germline, CDR1 is SGHRS and CDR2 YFSETQ. The CDR3 extends over 15 amino acids. J was trimmed by 1 base and V by 1 base; bases with no gene match: 3.

Only one count was recorded for this clone. The chain couples TRBV10-1 to TRBJ2-3, with TRBD1 as a possible D gene (6 bases). Germline loops: CDR1 WNHNN, CDR2 SYGVQD (reference sequence). This CDR3 region has 15 residues. V dropped 6 bases and J dropped 2 bases, with 15 bases sitting between them. CDR3 in amino acids: CASSPGTLTTDTQYF. CDR3 coding DNA: TGCGCCAGCAGCCCCGGGACACTCACCACAGATACGCAGTATTTT.

The J gene is TRBJ1-2, the V gene TRBV4-2; 8 bases are a match to TRBD1. Trimming removed 1 base from V and 3 bases from J; junction bases left unmatched: 10. Germline assignment: CDR1 LGHNA and CDR2 YNFKEQ. CDR3 length: 17 amino acids. Here the CDR3 DNA reads TGTGCCAGCAGCCAAGGGCCCCGCCTGGACAGGGACTATGGCTACACCTTC. Its protein is CASSQGPRLDRDYGYTF.

This clone showed up just once. The rearrangement links TRBV18 to TRBJ2-2, with TRBD2 identical over 11 bases. The CDR3 covers 17 residues. CDR1 is KGHSH and CDR2 is LQKENI in the germline V gene. The trim removed 6 bases at V and 0 bases at J, leaving 6 bases unmatched. CDR3 DNA: TGTGCCAGCTCCCGAAGACTAGCGGGGCCGAACACCGGGGAGCTGTTTTTT. Its protein is CASSRRLAGPNTGELFF.

The rearrangement uses TRBV5-1 and TRBJ1-1; TRBD1 might be the D (5 bases). Germline V lookup: CDR1 SGHRS, CDR2 YFSETQ. CDR3 length: 16 residues. V lost 4 bases and J lost 0, with 16 bases in between. CDR3: CASSLTGGTMNTEAFF. Written as DNA, the CDR3 is TGCGCCAGCAGCCTCACCGGGGGAACCATGAACACTGAAGCTTTCTTT. The full variable domain, rest sourced from reference TRBV5-1 and TRBJ1-1, is KAGVTQTPRYLIKTRGQQVTLSCSPISGHRSVSWYQQTPGQGLQFLFEYFSETQRNKGNFPGRFSGRQFSNSRSEMNVSTLELGDSALYLCASSLTGGTMNTEAFFGQGTRLTVV.

The J gene is TRBJ2-3, the V gene TRBV19, with a weak D call TRBD1 (5 bases). Germline-derived CDR1 and CDR2 are LNHDA and SQIVND (reference sequence). The V gene lost 7 bases and the J gene lost 3 bases, with 11 bases spanning the gap. The CDR3 consists of 13 residues. CDR3 sequence: CASKGLDTDTQYF. CDR3 nucleotide sequence: TGTGCCAGTAAGGGGTTGGATACAGATACGCAGTATTTT.